The 6 T cell receptor beta chains below come from one sample, sequenced in a study of glioma-infiltrating T cells after dendritic cell vaccination. Profiling relied on immunoSEQ multiplex PCR, and the TCRdb table lists in-frame clones only, not all of them. In the table there are about 110,000 clones, 90% of which are singletons. Time point defined: after dendritic cell vaccination, including at tumor progression/relapse. This specimen consisted of blood, obtained after dendritic cell vaccination. Receptors originate from a human donor with glioblastoma.

This chain connects TRBV5-1 to TRBJ2-1; the match to TRBD2 covers 14 bases. Looked up from germline, CDR1 is SGHRS and CDR2 is YFSETQ. This CDR3 has 15 amino acids. With V trimmed by 4 bases and J by 7 bases, 4 bases remained unmatched. CDR3 nucleotides: TGCGCCAGCAGCCGCGGGACTAGCGGGGGAAATGAGCAGTTCTTC. Its protein is CASSRGTSGGNEQFF. Combining the CDR3 with reference TRBV5-1 and TRBJ2-1 gives the whole variable domain KAGVTQTPRYLIKTRGQQVTLSCSPISGHRSVSWYQQTPGQGLQFLFEYFSETQRNKGNFPGRFSGRQFSNSRSEMNVSTLELGDSALYLCASSRGTSGGNEQFFGPGTRLTVL.

The chain uses TRBV30 and TRBJ2-5, with a tentative D call TRBD2 (6 bases). The DNA end favors TRBJ2-7, so the J call may be wrong. CDR1 and CDR2 from the germline V gene are GTSNPN and SVGIG (reference sequence). The CDR3 is 14 amino acids. The CDR3 bases are TGTGCCTGGAGTGTAGGGCTAGCGCGCTACGAGCAGTACTTC. It is translated as CAWSVGLARYEQYF.

The rearrangement uses TRBV7-9 and TRBJ1-1; 9 bases are shared with TRBD1. The CDR3 extends over 14 amino acids. With V trimmed by 4 bases and J by 7 bases, 7 bases remained unmatched. The V gene's germline CDR1 is SEHNR and CDR2 FQNEAQ (reference sequence). The CDR3 region has the DNA TGTGCCAGCAGCTGGGCGGGACAGGGTAATGAAGCTTTCTTT. Translating it yields CASSWAGQGNEAFF.

V and J are TRBV7-9 and TRBJ1-3; D unresolved. The germline V gene has CDR1 SEHNR and CDR2 FQNEAQ (reference sequence). This CDR3 is built from 14 residues. Trimming shortened V by 1 base and J by 3 bases, and 7 bases separated the two germline ends. CDR3 in DNA: TGTGCCAGCAGCTTAGATGTAGTTGGAAACACCATATATTTT. Its translation: CASSLDVVGNTIYF.

The DNA of the CDR3 is TGTGCCAGTAGTAGCCAGGGGTATTCACCCCTCCACTTT. This codes for CASSSQGYSPLHF. The V gene is TRBV19, the J gene TRBJ1-6; D is perhaps TRBD1 (6 bases). CDR1 is LNHDA, CDR2 SQIVND, per germline (reference sequence). V gave up 4 bases and J gave up 8 bases, with 9 bases separating them. The CDR3 contains 13 residues.

This clone was seen a handful of times. The junction does not match germline at one end; this may be a read error. This chain connects TRBV2 to TRBJ1-3, with TRBD1 matching over 7 bases. CDR3 length: 15 amino acids. Germline V gene data show CDR1 as SNHLY and CDR2 as FYNNEI. The CDR3 protein is CASSQARDSGNTIYF. For the CDR3, the DNA is TGTGCCAGCAGTCAAGCCCGGGACAGTGGAAACACCATATATTTT.